This T cell receptor (beta chain) is from a study of CD8+ T cells in alopecia areata. V was cut by 0 bases and J by 8 bases, with 7 bases left in between. Per the germline V gene, CDR1 is GTSNPN and CDR2 is SVGIG (reference sequence). The CDR3 totals 12 residues. Study results and caveats: For patients receiving tofacitinib, scalp clonality and expanded CD8+ clones among the top 100 significantly decreased.

Concerning this clone itself: Its antigen is undetermined.

Extracted RNA was reverse transcribed into cDNA, the sequencing template. Libraries were prepared by immunoSEQ multiplex PCR; TCRdb keeps only in-frame clonotypes and omits some of them. The repertoire includes about 210,000 clones, 35% to 45% of them detected once, and around 0.48% sits in the top ten. The treatment is: oral pan-JAK inhibitor, 5-10 mg twice daily. Sorting separated CD4+ and CD8+ T cells out of PBMCs. The chain combines TRBV30 with TRBJ1-4; D is uncertain. This TCR was sampled from a human donor with alopecia areata. The sequencing used CD4+ T cells sorted from blood, collected at approximately week 30, from a patient treated with tofacitinib. The CDR3 spells CAWSVQTEKLFF. CDR3 DNA sequence: TGTGCCTGGAGTGTACAGACAGAAAAACTGTTTTTT. Full variable domain (outside the CDR3, taken from reference TRBV30 and TRBJ1-4): SQTIHQWPATLVQPVGSPLSLECTVEGTSNPNLYWYRQAAGRGLQLLFYSVGIGQISSEVPQNLSASRPQDRQFILSSKKLLLSDSGFYLCAWSVQTEKLFFGSGTQLSVL.